This TCR beta chain was documented in a study of cytomegalovirus exposure and HLA in healthy donors. Germline CDR1 is SGHTA and CDR2 is FQGNSA. There are 15 residues in the CDR3. The V and J ends lost 6 bases and 6 bases respectively, with 21 bases between them. PCR used 60 Vbeta primers and 13 Jbeta primers. TCRdb's copy holds only in-frame clones and misses some; the assay was immunoSEQ multiplex PCR. Of under 150,000 clones listed, about 79% are singletons. The sequenced sample consisted of PBMCs. V usage is TRBV7-2 and J usage is TRBJ2-7; D ambiguous. The sequence was obtained from a male donor in good health and CMV-seronegative. The CDR3 nucleotides read TGTGCCAGCAGTTTTACCACAGCCGTGGTTAGCGAGCAGTACTTC. It yields the protein CASSFTTAVVSEQYF.